One and the same sample provided the 3 T cell receptor beta chains below, sequenced in a study of blood T cell repertoires in COVID-19. Profiled with immunoSEQ multiplex PCR; TCRdb holds only in-frame clones, not every one. The data hold about 120,000 clones, with under 85% observed a single time. The material sequenced was peripheral blood. Receptors were obtained from a man aged 60 to 75 with acute or convalescent COVID-19.

The chain is built from TRBV30 and TRBJ1-1, with 9 bases that match TRBD1. This CDR3 region has 14 residues. The germline gives CDR1 GTSNPN, CDR2 SVGIG (reference sequence). V shed 3 bases and J 7 bases; nucleotides not matched to a gene: 9. CDR3 sequence: CAWSPDRGGYEAFF. The CDR3 nucleotides read TGTGCCTGGAGCCCGGACAGGGGAGGTTATGAAGCTTTCTTT.

This chain uses TRBV5-1 with TRBJ2-3, with D maybe TRBD2 (6 bases). The V gene lost 1 base and the J gene lost 5 bases, with 11 bases spanning the gap. CDR1 is SGHRS, CDR2 YFSETQ, per germline. The CDR3 is 14 amino acids. CDR3 nucleotides: TGCGCCAGCAGCTTGACGGGAGTGGGAGATACGCAGTATTTT. Translated, it gives CASSLTGVGDTQYF.

The CDR3 spells CASSYDRAEQYF. The CDR3 nucleotides read TGTGCCAGCTCATACGACAGGGCGGAGCAGTACTTC. The genes are TRBV18 and TRBJ2-7; 7 nucleotides line up with TRBD1. After removal of 5 bases from V and 7 bases from J, the junction contained 5 bases not matched to a gene. Germline V gene lookup returns CDR1 KGHSH and CDR2 LQKENI. CDR3 length equals 12 residues.